This T cell receptor beta chain was captured by sequencing in a study of CD4+ T cells in melanoma. Some clones are missing from TCRdb's copy, which holds only in-frame ones; the method was immunoSEQ multiplex PCR. The sample has some 13,000 clones, roughly 80% seen once; the top ten hold around 16%. The receptor comes from a human donor with melanoma. Source material: cells from a culture (not recorded whether cultured in vitro).

Here the CDR3 DNA reads TGTGCCAGCAGCTTTACGACAGCGAACACTGAAGCTTTCTTT. Its translation is CASSFTTANTEAFF. The chain recombines TRBV4-2 with TRBJ1-1; D is perhaps TRBD1 (5 bases). V was trimmed by 5 bases and J by 1 base, leaving 11 bases between them. The CDR3 extends over 14 amino acids. In germline, CDR1 is LGHNA, CDR2 YNFKEQ.